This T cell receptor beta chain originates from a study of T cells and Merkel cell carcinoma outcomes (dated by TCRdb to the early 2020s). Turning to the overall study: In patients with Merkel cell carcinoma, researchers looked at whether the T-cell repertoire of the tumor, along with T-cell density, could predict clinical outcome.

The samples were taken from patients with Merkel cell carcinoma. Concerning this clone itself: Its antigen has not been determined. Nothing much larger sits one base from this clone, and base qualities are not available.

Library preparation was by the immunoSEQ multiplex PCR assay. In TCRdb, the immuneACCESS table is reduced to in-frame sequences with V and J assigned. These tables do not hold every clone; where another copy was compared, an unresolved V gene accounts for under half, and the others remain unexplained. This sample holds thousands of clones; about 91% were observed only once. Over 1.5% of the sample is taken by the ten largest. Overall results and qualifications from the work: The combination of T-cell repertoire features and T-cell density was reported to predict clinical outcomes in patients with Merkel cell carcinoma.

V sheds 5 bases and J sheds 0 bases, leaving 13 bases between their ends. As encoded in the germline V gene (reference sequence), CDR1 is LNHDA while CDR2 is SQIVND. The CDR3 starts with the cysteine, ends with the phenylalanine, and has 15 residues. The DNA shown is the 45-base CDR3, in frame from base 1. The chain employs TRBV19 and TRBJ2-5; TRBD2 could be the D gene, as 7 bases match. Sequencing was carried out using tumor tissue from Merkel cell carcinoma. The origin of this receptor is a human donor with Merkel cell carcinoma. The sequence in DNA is TGTGCCAGTAGTTCCCGCGGGGGCCACCAAGAGACCCAGTACTTC. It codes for CASSSRGGHQETQYF.